What follows are 14 T cell receptor beta chains derived from one specimen sequenced in a study of blood T cell repertoires in COVID-19. Measured with immunoSEQ multiplex PCR; TCRdb has only the in-frame clones, and not every one. The profile covers under 200,000 clones, with approximately 80% appearing a single time and roughly 8.8% taken by the ten largest. The sequenced material came from peripheral blood. All receptors come from a woman older than 75 with COVID-19, enrolled during active disease.

This chain links TRBV3-1 (or the pseudogene TRBV3-2) with TRBJ1-5; D gene uncertain. The CDR3 length is 14 residues. Trimming took off 3 bases at V and 2 bases at J, with 8 bases between the two ends. Germline V gives CDR1 LGHDT, CDR2 YNNKEL (reference sequence). Here the CDR3 reads CASSHGSGNQPQHF. CDR3 sequence (DNA): TGTGCCAGCAGCCACGGGAGTGGCAATCAGCCCCAGCATTTT.

V is TRBV5-1 and J is TRBJ1-1, with 7 bases aligning to TRBD1. The V segment lost 3 bases and the J segment 1 base; nucleotides outside the gene matches: 3. The V gene's germline CDR1 is SGHRS and CDR2 YFSETQ. This CDR3 has 14 residues. In DNA form, the CDR3 reads TGCGCCAGCAGCTCGAGACAGGGGAACACTGAAGCTTTCTTT. It is translated as CASSSRQGNTEAFF.

DNA of the CDR3: TGTGCCAGCAGCGTTCAGGGGTTCGGAAACACCATATATTTT. It specifies CASSVQGFGNTIYF. The J gene is TRBJ1-3, the V gene TRBV9; the D gene is possibly TRBD1 (6 bases). Per germline, CDR1 SGDLS and CDR2 YYNGEE. This CDR3 is 14 amino acids long. V was cut by 2 bases and J by 4 bases, with 10 bases left in between.

The rearrangement joins TRBV3-1 (or the pseudogene TRBV3-2) to TRBJ1-5; no definite D call. Germline-derived CDR1 and CDR2 are LGHDT and YNNKEL (reference sequence). CDR3 length: 16 residues. With 0 bases removed from V and 1 base from J, the gap between germline ends came to 10 bases. The chain's CDR3 is CASSQDWPASNQPQHF. CDR3 sequence (DNA): TGTGCCAGCAGCCAAGATTGGCCCGCAAGCAATCAGCCCCAGCATTTT.

A word on this clone: This CDR3 is also generated by other DNA sequences in the sample. The genes are TRBV27 and TRBJ2-7; D gene uncertain. V gave up 2 bases and J gave up 0 bases, with 8 bases separating them. There are 14 residues in the CDR3. The germline V gene encodes CDR1 MNHEY and CDR2 SMNVEV (reference sequence). The CDR3 here is CASSLTVSSYEQYF. CDR3 sequence (DNA): TGTGCCAGCAGTTTAACAGTCAGCTCCTACGAGCAGTACTTC.

V and J are TRBV20-1 and TRBJ1-4; D remains unclear. The CDR3 covers 11 residues. V was shortened by 1 base and J by 8 bases, with 5 bases between the two germline ends. Looked up from germline, CDR1 is DFQATT and CDR2 is SNEGSKA (reference sequence). The chain's CDR3 is CSARAQEKLFF. In DNA form, the CDR3 reads TGCAGTGCTAGAGCACAAGAAAAACTGTTTTTT.

This rearrangement joins TRBV3-1 (or the pseudogene TRBV3-2) to TRBJ1-4, with 10 bases lining up with TRBD1. Unmatched junction bases numbered 3, after V lost 1 base and J lost 10 bases. In germline, CDR1 is LGHDT, CDR2 YNNKEL (reference sequence). CDR3 length: 14 amino acids. The CDR3 coding sequence is TGTGCCAGCAGCCAAGGGGACAGGGGAGTAAAACTGTTTTTT. Translating gives CASSQGDRGVKLFF.

DNA of the CDR3: TGCAGCGCATTGCGCGGGGTTCTGAACACTGAAGCTTTCTTT. Amino acid sequence: CSALRGVLNTEAFF. This sequence joins TRBV29-1 and TRBJ1-1; no firm D call. Trimming removed 7 bases at V and 0 bases at J, with 15 bases between. The germline gives CDR1 SQVTM, CDR2 ANQGSEA. The CDR3 covers 14 residues. Based on the CDR3 plus reference TRBV29-1 and TRBJ1-1, the full variable domain is SAVISQKPSRDICQRGTSLTIQCQVDSQVTMMFWYRQQPGQSLTLIATANQGSEATYESGFVIDKFPISRPNLTFSTLTVSNMSPEDSSIYLCSALRGVLNTEAFFGQGTRLTVV.

This clone came up once. The chain has TRBV5-6 and TRBJ1-1; TRBD1 might be the D (6 bases). CDR3 size: 15 residues. In germline, CDR1 is SGHDT, CDR2 YYEEEE. Trimming shortened V by 2 bases and J by 6 bases, and 17 bases separated the two germline ends. The CDR3 region has the DNA TGTGCCAGCAGCTTTAGTGCGCAGGGGTCTTCTGAAGCTTTCTTT. Protein: CASSFSAQGSSEAFF. The complete variable domain, with remaining parts taken from reference TRBV5-6 and TRBJ1-1, reads DAGVTQSPTHLIKTRGQQVTLRCSPKSGHDTVSWYQQALGQGPQFIFQYYEEEERQRGNFPDRFSGHQFPNYSSELNVNALLLGDSALYLCASSFSAQGSSEAFFGQGTRLTVV.

This clone was seen once. The chain recombines TRBV27 with TRBJ1-5; 10 nucleotides match TRBD1. Germline loops: CDR1 MNHEY, CDR2 SMNVEV (reference sequence). V was clipped by 5 bases and J by 2 bases; unmatched bases: 6. The CDR3 spans 16 residues. The CDR3 protein is CASSDRGLGGNQPQHF. The CDR3 DNA follows: TGTGCCAGCAGTGACAGGGGGCTGGGTGGCAATCAGCCCCAGCATTTT.

With regard to this clone: This sample includes further DNA sequences coding for the same CDR3. The J gene is TRBJ1-4, the V gene TRBV5-1; 8 bases match TRBD1. The V gene end was trimmed by 0 bases and the J gene end by 7 bases; junction bases not matched to a gene: 5. Germline loops: CDR1 SGHRS, CDR2 YFSETQ. The CDR3 runs 15 residues. CDR3 bases: TGCGCCAGCAGCTTGGCCGGGACAGGAGGTGAAAAACTGTTTTTT. It encodes CASSLAGTGGEKLFF.

This clone was found a few times. This sequence joins TRBV6-5 and TRBJ1-1, with D unclear. Trimming took 6 bases from V and 2 from J, leaving 10 bases between them. The CDR3 runs 13 residues. Germline assignment: CDR1 MNHEY and CDR2 SVGAGI. The CDR3 region is CASRPGVNTEAFF. The CDR3 DNA follows: TGTGCCAGCAGACCCGGAGTAAACACTGAAGCTTTCTTT.

This clone appeared a few times. V is TRBV28 and J is TRBJ1-1; D is unresolved. The CDR3 is made up of 11 amino acids. The V end was cut by 4 bases, the J end by 8 bases, with 8 bases between. Germline loops: CDR1 MDHEN, CDR2 SYDVKM. CDR3 sequence (DNA): TGTGCCAGCAGTTGGGAGGAAGAAGCTTTCTTT. Amino acids: CASSWEEEAFF.

The V and J genes are TRBV2 and TRBJ2-2; D might be TRBD2 (5 bases). Germline V gene sequence: CDR1 SNHLY, CDR2 FYNNEI. This CDR3 region has 13 residues. V was cut by 5 bases and J by 4 bases, with 8 bases left in between. CDR3 sequence: CASSRESTGELFF. DNA of the CDR3: TGTGCCAGCAGTCGGGAAAGCACCGGGGAGCTGTTTTTT.